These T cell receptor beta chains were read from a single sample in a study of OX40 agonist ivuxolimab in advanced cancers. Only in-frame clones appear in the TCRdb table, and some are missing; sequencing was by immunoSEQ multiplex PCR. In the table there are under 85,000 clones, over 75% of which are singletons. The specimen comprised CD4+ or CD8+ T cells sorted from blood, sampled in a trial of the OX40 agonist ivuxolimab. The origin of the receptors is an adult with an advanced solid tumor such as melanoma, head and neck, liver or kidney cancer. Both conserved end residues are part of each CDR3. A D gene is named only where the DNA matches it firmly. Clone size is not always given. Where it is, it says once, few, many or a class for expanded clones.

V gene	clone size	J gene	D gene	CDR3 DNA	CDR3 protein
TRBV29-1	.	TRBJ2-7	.	TGCAGCGCCTCGGGATCGGGGGCCACCTACGAGCAGTACTTC	CSASGSGATYEQYF
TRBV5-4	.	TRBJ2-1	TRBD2	TGTGCCAGCAGCCCAAGCGGGAGAGGTGGAAATGAGCAGTTCTTC	CASSPSGRGGNEQFF
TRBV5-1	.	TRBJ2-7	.	TGCGCCAGCAGCTGGATCGAGGGGGGGAGCTCCTACGAGCAGTACTTC	CASSWIEGGSSYEQYF
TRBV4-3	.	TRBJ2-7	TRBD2	TGCGCCAGCAGCCAAGAACTAGCGGGTGGGGCCTACGAGCAGTACTTC	CASSQELAGGAYEQYF
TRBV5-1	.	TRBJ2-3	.	TGCGCCAGCAGCCCCGGAGGTCGGCGGGGTGGGTCAGATACGCAGTATTTT	CASSPGGRRGGSDTQYF
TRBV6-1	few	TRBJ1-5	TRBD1	TGTGCCAGCAGTGAACGAGGGACAGGGGGCAATCAGCCCCAGCATTTT	CASSERGTGGNQPQHF
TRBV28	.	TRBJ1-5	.	TGTGCCAGCAGCGACCAACGGAAGAATAGCAATCAGCCCCAGCATTTT	CASSDQRKNSNQPQHF
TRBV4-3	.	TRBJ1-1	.	TGCGCCAGCAGGGATCAAGGGAGGACTGAAGCTTTCTTT	CASRDQGRTEAFF
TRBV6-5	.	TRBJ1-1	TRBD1	TGTGCCAGCAGTTACCCAGGGGGGAACACTGAAGCTTTCTTT	CASSYPGGNTEAFF
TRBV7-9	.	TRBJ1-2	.	TGTGCCAGCAGCCCCCCCTGGGGGGGAAATGGCTACACCTTC	CASSPPWGGNGYTF
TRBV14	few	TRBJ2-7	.	TGTGCCAGCAGCCAAGGGTTCGTGTCTTACTACGAGCAGTACTTC	CASSQGFVSYYEQYF
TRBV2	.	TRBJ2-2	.	TGTGCCAGCAGCGCTTCCCCCTTCTACAGGGGACTGACCGGGGAGCTGTTTTTT	CASSASPFYRGLTGELFF
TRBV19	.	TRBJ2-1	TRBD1	TGTGCCAGTAGCTTAAGGAGACCAACAGGGGGCAGCTACAATGAGCAGTTCTTC	CASSLRRPTGGSYNEQFF
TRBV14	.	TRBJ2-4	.	TGTGCCAGCAGCCAAGGCTGGGTCGGGACCAAAAACATTCAGTACTTC	CASSQGWVGTKNIQYF
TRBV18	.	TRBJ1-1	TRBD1	TGTGCCAGCTCACCAGACAGGGGGCGCGCTGAAGCTTTCTTT	CASSPDRGRAEAFF
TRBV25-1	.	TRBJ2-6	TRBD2	TGTGCCAGCAGTGTAACTAGCGGGAGCTCTGGGGCCAACGTCCTGACTTTC	CASSVTSGSSGANVLTF
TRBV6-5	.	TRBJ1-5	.	TGTGCCAGCAGTCCCAACAATTTTCAGCCCCAGCATTTT	CASSPNNFQPQHF
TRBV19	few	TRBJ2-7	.	TGTGCCAGTAGTATGAGTTTCGGGAGGGGGCCCTACGAGCAGTACTTC	CASSMSFGRGPYEQYF
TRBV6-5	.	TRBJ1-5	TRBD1	TGTGCCAGCAGTCCGAGGACAGGGGCTAATCAGCCCCAGCATTTT	CASSPRTGANQPQHF
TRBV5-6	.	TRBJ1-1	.	TGTGCCAGCAGCTTGACACTGAACACTGAAGCTTTCTTT	CASSLTLNTEAFF
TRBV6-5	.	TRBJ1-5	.	TGTGCCAGCAGCACGCACGAAGGGCCCCAGCATTTT	CASSTHEGPQHF